The 17 T cell receptor beta chains below come from one sample, sequenced in a study of response to subunit inactivated influenza vaccine. TCRdb reprocessed the RT-PCR reads via MiXCR and lists one record per CDR3 protein. The repertoire holds roughly 500,000 distinct CDR3 sequences, 20% to 25% seen once, with 2.5% to 3% in the top ten. Another study also made use of these data, one on T cells expressing NK-cell markers. This second study notes: 5'RACE template switching with UMIs generated TCR beta cDNA.

The sequenced sample was CD4+ T cells sorted from PBMCs, obtained about 13 days after vaccination. All receptors come from a man in his fifties who received an inactivated influenza vaccine.

This chain uses TRBV7-3 with TRBJ2-1; 9 bases line up with TRBD2. V was clipped by 3 bases and J by 9 bases; unmatched bases: 3. The CDR3 runs 13 residues. The germline V gene has CDR1 SGHTA and CDR2 FQGTGA. In DNA, the CDR3 is TGTGCCAGCAGCTTTAATAGCGGGGGTGAGCAGTTCTTC. Translated: CASSFNSGGEQFF. Together with reference TRBV7-3 and TRBJ2-1, the CDR3 gives the full variable domain: GAGVSQTPSNKVTEKGKYVELRCDPISGHTALYWYRQSLGQGPEFLIYFQGTGAADDSGLPNDRFFAVRPEGSVSTLKIQRTERGDSAVYLCASSFNSGGEQFFGPGTRLTVL.

This clonotype has a handful of counts. The V gene is TRBV24-1, the J gene TRBJ2-1; no reliable D call. Germline loops: CDR1 KGHDR, CDR2 SFDVKD. V lost 0 bases and J 0 bases, leaving 8 bases between the germline ends. The CDR3 sequence is 16 residues long. CDR3 bases: TGTGCCACCAGTGATTTGGGCGGCAGCTCCTACAATGAGCAGTTCTTC. Translation: CATSDLGGSSYNEQFF.

This clonotype showed up just a few times. The V gene is TRBV24-1, the J gene TRBJ2-3, with D perhaps TRBD2 (5 bases). Trimming removed 4 bases at V and 0 bases at J, with 13 bases between. The germline CDR1 and CDR2 sequences are KGHDR and SFDVKD. There are 16 residues in the CDR3. The CDR3: CATSEYQRTSTDTQYF. DNA for the CDR3: TGTGCCACCAGTGAATATCAGAGGACTAGCACAGATACGCAGTATTTT.

This clonotype occurred a few times. This chain joins TRBV7-2 and TRBJ2-5; D gene unclear. The CDR3 has 14 amino acids. Trimming shortened V by 1 base and J by 2 bases, and 8 bases separated the two germline ends. Germline V gene sequence: CDR1 SGHTA, CDR2 FQGNSA. As DNA, the CDR3 is TGTGCCAGCAGCTTAGGTTTTATACAAGAGACCCAGTACTTC. Amino acids: CASSLGFIQETQYF.

This clonotype showed up just a few times. The chain joins TRBV5-6 to TRBJ2-7; 11 bases fit TRBD2. Germline values: CDR1 SGHDT, CDR2 YYEEEE. The CDR3 runs 15 residues. V trimming: 3 bases; J trimming: 5 bases; junction bases outside the gene matches: 7. CDR3 coding DNA: TGTGCCAGCAGCTCGCTAGCGGGAGGAAACCACGAGCAGTACTTC. Protein: CASSSLAGGNHEQYF.

This rearrangement joins TRBV12-3 or TRBV12-4 to TRBJ2-5; TRBD1 aligns across 7 bases. The junction had 10 bases not matched to a gene; V was cut back by 5 bases and J by 4 bases. This CDR3 has 15 amino acids. Here the CDR3 reads CASSLRRQGIETQYF. The CDR3 DNA follows: TGTGCCAGCAGTCTCCGGAGACAGGGTATAGAGACCCAGTACTTC.

The chain uses TRBV15 and TRBJ2-6; D is undetermined. Germline CDR1 reads LNHNV; CDR2 reads YYDKDF (reference sequence). V shed 0 bases and J shed 1 base, with 7 bases lying between them. This CDR3 has 16 residues. The CDR3 nucleotides read TGTGCCACCAGCAGAGATTCTTTATCTGGGGCCAACGTCCTGACTTTC. It is translated as CATSRDSLSGANVLTF.

This rearrangement joins TRBV5-1 to TRBJ2-1; maybe TRBD2 (6 bases). The ends were cut back, 5 bases at V and 2 bases at J, with 17 bases in the middle. Germline loops: CDR1 SGHRS, CDR2 YFSETQ. The CDR3 loop spans 16 amino acids. CDR3 protein: CASSLPTGVPYNEQFF. CDR3 nucleotides: TGCGCCAGCAGTCTCCCAACGGGGGTACCCTACAATGAGCAGTTCTTC.

The CDR3, as DNA: TGTGCCAGCAGTCCACGAGTGGCGCTTGGCTACACCTTC. Translation gives CASSPRVALGYTF. The chain is built from TRBV6-1 and TRBJ1-2; D uncertain. V lost 5 bases and J lost 7, with 14 bases in between. The CDR3 is made up of 13 amino acids. The germline gives CDR1 MNHNS, CDR2 SASEGT.

This clonotype showed up many times. The chain is built from TRBV20-1 and TRBJ2-1, with 8 bases aligning to TRBD2. Trimming cost V 3 bases and J 10 bases; bases outside gene matches: 5. CDR3 length equals 12 residues. The germline gives CDR1 DFQATT, CDR2 SNEGSKA (reference sequence). DNA of the CDR3: TGCAGTGCTAGCGGGAGGGCGGGGGAGCAGTTCTTC. Its translation: CSASGRAGEQFF.

V usage is TRBV20-1 and J usage is TRBJ1-5; a weak D match, TRBD1 (5 bases). The CDR3 covers 13 residues. Germline CDR1 is DFQATT and CDR2 is SNEGSKA (reference sequence). The germline V and J ends were trimmed by 3 bases and 5 bases, with 11 bases remaining between them. The CDR3 region has the DNA TGCAGTGCTAGCGAGACAGCACATCAGCCCCAGCATTTT. Residues: CSASETAHQPQHF.

In this sample, this clonotype turned up a few times. The V call is TRBV19, the J call TRBJ2-3; D is undetermined. V was trimmed by 2 bases and J by 2 bases, leaving 8 bases between them. The CDR3 contains 14 residues. Germline assignment: CDR1 LNHDA and CDR2 SQIVND (reference sequence). This CDR3 reads CASSIRLYTDTQYF. CDR3 in DNA: TGTGCCAGTAGTATACGACTGTACACAGATACGCAGTATTTT.

For the CDR3, the DNA is TGTGCCAGCAGTTTAGGGGGCCAGAGAAAGGATGAGCAGTTCTTC. It is translated as CASSLGGQRKDEQFF. The chain recombines TRBV28 with TRBJ2-1, with D possibly matching TRBD1 (6 bases). V dropped 2 bases and J dropped 8 bases, with 16 bases sitting between them. The CDR3 totals 15 residues. The germline gives CDR1 MDHEN, CDR2 SYDVKM. Supplemented by reference TRBV28 and TRBJ2-1, the full variable domain reads DVKVTQSSRYLVKRTGEKVFLECVQDMDHENMFWYRQDPGLGLRLIYFSYDVKMKEKGDIPEGYSVSREKKERFSLILESASTNQTSMYLCASSLGGQRKDEQFFGPGTRLTVL.

The chain joins TRBV5-4 to TRBJ2-5, with 7 positions matching TRBD1. V shed 3 bases and J 2 bases; nucleotides not matched to a gene: 7. The CDR3 loop spans 15 amino acids. In germline, CDR1 is SGHNT, CDR2 YYREEE (reference sequence). The CDR3 is CASSSTGTAQETQYF. In DNA form, the CDR3 reads TGTGCCAGCAGCTCAACCGGGACAGCACAAGAGACCCAGTACTTC.

The chain employs TRBV10-3 and TRBJ2-3, with D possibly being TRBD1 or TRBD2 (5 bases each). This CDR3 has 14 amino acids. Trimming took 11 bases from V and 6 from J, leaving 21 bases between them. The germline gives CDR1 ENHRY, CDR2 SYGVKD. CDR3 protein: CASSGTNLVDTQYF. Written as DNA, the CDR3 is TGTGCCTCTTCCGGGACCAACCTAGTGGATACGCAGTATTTT.

V usage is TRBV7-9 and J usage is TRBJ2-5, with D unresolved. With 2 bases removed from V and 5 bases from J, the gap between germline ends came to 18 bases. This CDR3 comprises 16 residues. Germline V gene sequence: CDR1 SEHNR, CDR2 FQNEAQ (reference sequence). This chain's CDR3 is CASSLLPDGTWETQYF. DNA of the CDR3: TGTGCCAGCAGCTTACTCCCCGACGGAACCTGGGAGACCCAGTACTTC.

The chain is built from TRBV15 and TRBJ2-2; no definite D call. The germline V and J ends were trimmed by 5 bases and 1 base, with 11 bases remaining between them. The CDR3 spans 15 residues. Germline V CDR1 and CDR2: LNHNV, YYDKDF (reference sequence). The CDR3 spells CATSRQTQNTGELFF. CDR3 DNA: TGTGCCACCAGCCGTCAAACGCAGAACACCGGGGAGCTGTTTTTT.